Listed below are T cell receptor beta chains from one sample, sequenced in a study of T cell responses to AZD1222 COVID-19 vaccine. TCRdb's table, derived via immunoSEQ multiplex PCR, lists solely in-frame clones and lacks some. This sample yields about 200,000 clones, of which over 80% are seen a single time; roughly 1.3% belongs to the top ten. Material: peripheral blood, obtained on day 0 of AZD1222 vaccination. The origin of the receptors is an adult in good health. CDR3s include the opening cysteine and the closing phenylalanine or tryptophan. Fields, in order: CDR3 DNA, CDR3 protein, J gene, D gene, V gene, clone size. D genes are given only for firm matches. Clone sizes are given selectively: once, few, many, or a class where the clone is expanded.

DNA: TGTGCCAGCAGCCCGGGACTAGCGGGGGGTCTAGAGACCCAGTACTTC; CDR3: CASSPGLAGGLETQYF; J: TRBJ2-5; D: TRBD2; V: TRBV7-3; size: .
DNA: TGTGCCAGCAGCCCACCGACAGTCTATGGCTACACCTTC; CDR3: CASSPPTVYGYTF; J: TRBJ1-2; D: .; V: TRBV7-9; size: .
DNA: TGTGCCAGCAGTAAAGACAGGGGTTCCTACAATGAGCAGTTCTTC; CDR3: CASSKDRGSYNEQFF; J: TRBJ2-1; D: TRBD1; V: TRBV7-8; size: .
DNA: TGTGCCAGTAGTATATCAGGGGCTGATGGCTACACCTTC; CDR3: CASSISGADGYTF; J: TRBJ1-2; D: .; V: TRBV19; size: .
DNA: TGTGCCAGCAGCGTGAATGTTTGGTCCGACGAGCAGTACTTC; CDR3: CASSVNVWSDEQYF; J: TRBJ2-7; D: .; V: TRBV9; size: .
DNA: TGTGCCAGCAGCTACAGGGAAGAAGGTGAAAAACTGTTTTTT; CDR3: CASSYREEGEKLFF; J: TRBJ1-4; D: .; V: TRBV5-4; size: .
DNA: TGTGCCAGCAGCCAAGACCCCGGGACCTCATGGACGGAAGGCTACACCTTC; CDR3: CASSQDPGTSWTEGYTF; J: TRBJ1-2; D: .; V: TRBV14; size: .
DNA: TGCAGTGCTAACAGCCTCTATGGCTACACCTTC; CDR3: CSANSLYGYTF; J: TRBJ1-2; D: .; V: TRBV20-1; size: .
DNA: TGTGCCAGCAGCCAAGAGGTGGGCGTGAACACTGAAGCTTTCTTT; CDR3: CASSQEVGVNTEAFF; J: TRBJ1-1; D: .; V: TRBV4-2; size: .
DNA: TGTGCCAGCAGCCAACCCCCAGATACGCAGTATTTT; CDR3: CASSQPPDTQYF; J: TRBJ2-3; D: .; V: TRBV3-1/TRBV3-2; size: .
DNA: TGCGCCAGCAGCTTGTTTTCCGGCAATGAGCAGTTCTTC; CDR3: CASSLFSGNEQFF; J: TRBJ2-1; D: .; V: TRBV10-1; size: .
DNA: TGTGCCAGCAGCCCAAGTAGAGGTCTGCTAGCGGGGGAGGGGAGTGAGCAGTTCTTC; CDR3: CASSPSRGLLAGEGSEQFF; J: TRBJ2-1; D: TRBD2; V: TRBV7-9; size: once
DNA: TGTGCCAGCAGCCAAGGGGATTCCGGGGAGCTGTTTTTT; CDR3: CASSQGDSGELFF; J: TRBJ2-2; D: .; V: TRBV3-1/TRBV3-2; size: once
DNA: TGCGCCAGCAGCCAAGATCCGGGGGCTGGAAACACCATATATTTT; CDR3: CASSQDPGAGNTIYF; J: TRBJ1-3; D: .; V: TRBV4-1; size: once
DNA: TGTGCCAGCAGCCCGCAGGGGAACGGCAATCAGCCCCAGCATTTT; CDR3: CASSPQGNGNQPQHF; J: TRBJ1-5; D: .; V: TRBV7-8; size: .
DNA: TGTGCCAGCAGCGGGACCGGGACTAGCGGGGCAGATACGCAGTATTTT; CDR3: CASSGTGTSGADTQYF; J: TRBJ2-3; D: TRBD2; V: TRBV5-4; size: .
DNA: TGTGCCAGCAGCTTAGGGGACAGGGAAGCGGGACACAATGAGCAGTTCTTC; CDR3: CASSLGDREAGHNEQFF; J: TRBJ2-1; D: TRBD1; V: TRBV7-3; size: .
DNA: TGTGCCAGCAGTCGGAGGGACAGGGGGCCTCAGCCCCAGCATTTT; CDR3: CASSRRDRGPQPQHF; J: TRBJ1-5; D: TRBD1; V: TRBV2; size: once
DNA: TGTGCCAGCAGTTTAGAGTTCAGTTGGGCTTCCTTTTTT; CDR3: CASSLEFSWASFF; J: TRBJ1-1; D: .; V: TRBV12-3/TRBV12-4; size: .